These 17 T cell receptor beta chains share one sample of origin, sequenced in a study of neurological immune-mediated disorders. Regarding time point: technical triplicate 2. TCRdb passed the 5' RACE reads through MiXCR, listing each CDR3 protein once. Found here are tens of thousands of distinct CDR3 sequences, around 24% of them singletons; the top ten hold under 5.5%. Sequencing was performed on PBMCs. The receptors come from a man aged 55 to 69 with HTLV-1-associated myelopathy (HAM/TSP).

This clonotype was picked up many times. The chain links TRBV29-1 to TRBJ2-3; 9 bases agree with TRBD2. Losses at the gene ends were 3 bases for V and 4 bases for J; bases not matched to a gene: 5. Germline CDR1 is SQVTM and CDR2 is ANQGSEA. CDR3 length: 14 amino acids. The chain's CDR3 is CSVDGAGGPDTQYF. The DNA for the CDR3 is TGCAGCGTTGACGGGGCGGGAGGGCCAGATACGCAGTATTTT.

The rearrangement links TRBV4-2 to TRBJ2-5; D possibly corresponds to TRBD2 (5 bases). V was trimmed by 0 bases and J by 6 bases, leaving 14 bases between them. The CDR3 consists of 15 residues. Per the germline V gene, CDR1 is LGHNA and CDR2 is YNFKEQ. The CDR3 loop reads CASSQDVGPGKTQYF. CDR3 sequence (DNA): TGTGCCAGCAGCCAAGATGTTGGCCCCGGGAAGACCCAGTACTTC.

This clonotype has at least ten counts. V and J are TRBV7-9 and TRBJ2-3, with no clear D. Per the germline V gene, CDR1 is SEHNR and CDR2 is FQNEAQ (reference sequence). Trimming took off 4 bases at V and 0 bases at J, with 17 bases between the two ends. CDR3 length equals 17 residues. CDR3 sequence: CASSSPVFKLSTDTQYF. The CDR3 DNA is TGTGCCAGCAGCTCACCAGTCTTTAAGCTAAGCACAGATACGCAGTATTTT.

The chain is built from TRBV5-1 and TRBJ2-7; 8 bases line up with TRBD1. CDR1 SGHRS and CDR2 YFSETQ come from the germline V gene. J lost 4 bases, V lost 0 bases, and 9 bases had no gene match. The CDR3 length is 16 residues. CDR3 amino acids: CASSLARTGNTYEQYF. CDR3 DNA sequence: TGCGCCAGCAGCTTGGCGAGGACAGGGAATACGTACGAGCAGTACTTC.

This clonotype was seen repeatedly, ten times or more. The chain couples TRBV3-1 to TRBJ2-7; D tentatively fits TRBD1 or TRBD2 (5 bases each). Deletions cut 3 bases from V and 4 bases from J, with 13 bases between. The CDR3 consists of 14 residues. Looked up from germline, CDR1 is LGHDT and CDR2 is YNNKEL (reference sequence). CDR3 DNA sequence: TGTGCCAGCAGCCAGGGTTCGGGGCAATACGAGCAGTACTTC. Translated, it gives CASSQGSGQYEQYF.

This clonotype is labeled as medium-sized. The chain employs TRBV20-1 and TRBJ2-5, with 8 bases aligning to TRBD1. The CDR3 totals 16 residues. Germline values: CDR1 DFQATT, CDR2 SNEGSKA (reference sequence). The J segment lost 3 bases and the V segment lost 1 base, leaving 10 bases of the junction unmatched. The CDR3: CSARGGRGQVEETQYF. In DNA form, the CDR3 reads TGCAGTGCTAGAGGTGGTAGGGGACAGGTGGAAGAGACCCAGTACTTC.

Many counts were recorded for this clonotype. CDR3 protein: CASSPFSGPFSGNTIYF. CDR3 DNA: TGTGCCAGCAGCCCCTTTTCTGGACCCTTCTCTGGAAACACCATATATTTT. The rearrangement joins TRBV28 to TRBJ1-3; D not certain. This CDR3 has 17 amino acids. Germline lookup yields CDR1 MDHEN and CDR2 SYDVKM. The V gene lost 6 bases and the J gene lost 0 bases, with 18 bases spanning the gap.

This clonotype was detected a few times. The rearrangement uses TRBV20-1 and TRBJ2-7, with D possibly TRBD2 on 5 matching bases. The length of the CDR3 is 12 residues. Germline-derived CDR1 and CDR2 are DFQATT and SNEGSKA (reference sequence). Trimming took off 7 bases at V and 6 bases at J, with 16 bases between the two ends. CDR3 amino acids: CSVRGQLSEQYF. CDR3 nucleotides: TGCAGTGTTCGGGGTCAGTTAAGCGAGCAGTACTTC.

This clonotype was seen ten or more times. V is TRBV6-5 and J is TRBJ2-1; D might be TRBD1 or TRBD2, each matching 5 bases. The CDR3 totals 11 residues. Germline loops: CDR1 MNHEY, CDR2 SVGAGI. The germline V and J ends were trimmed by 4 bases and 13 bases, with 11 bases remaining between them. CDR3 amino acids: CASSSRDRQFF. The DNA of the CDR3 is TGTGCCAGCAGTTCCCGGGACCGCCAGTTCTTC.

The V gene is TRBV7-8, the J gene TRBJ2-7, with 10 bases matching TRBD2. Per germline, CDR1 SGHVS and CDR2 FQNEAQ. The CDR3 spans 19 residues. V was pared by 5 bases and J by 4 bases, with 20 bases of the junction left unmatched. Here the CDR3 DNA reads TGTGCCAGCAGCGAGAACTTCAGGACTAGCGGCCCCCATGGATACGAGCAGTACTTC. Translated, it gives CASSENFRTSGPHGYEQYF.

This clonotype was found many times. The chain links TRBV6-6 to TRBJ2-1; the match to TRBD1 covers 9 bases. V was clipped by 5 bases and J by 8 bases; unmatched bases: 7. This CDR3 region has 14 residues. CDR1 and CDR2 from the germline V gene are MNHNY and SVGAGI (reference sequence). The DNA of the CDR3 is TGTGCCAGCAGTGAGGGGACAGGGTTACATGAGCAGTTCTTC. Protein product: CASSEGTGLHEQFF.

This clonotype was seen ten or more times. The chain has TRBV6-6 and TRBJ1-6; tentatively, D is TRBD1 (6 bases). The CDR3 runs 13 residues. The V gene's germline CDR1 is MNHNY and CDR2 SVGAGI (reference sequence). Trimming removed 6 bases from V and 10 bases from J, with 13 bases in between. The CDR3 protein is CASRFDRTSPLHF. CDR3 DNA: TGTGCCAGCAGATTTGACAGGACATCACCCCTCCACTTT.

This clonotype was counted only a few times. This chain connects TRBV29-1 to TRBJ2-3; D is ambiguous. V lost 6 bases, J lost 2 bases, and 15 bases lay in between. CDR1 and CDR2 (germline): SQVTM, ANQGSEA. The CDR3 totals 14 residues. The CDR3 spells CSVAISSPTDTQYF. CDR3 coding DNA: TGCAGCGTGGCTATCAGCAGCCCCACAGATACGCAGTATTTT.

In its sample, this clonotype was seen many times. The chain couples TRBV10-3 to TRBJ2-3; D gene ambiguous. The CDR3 has 12 residues. V was cut by 0 bases and J by 6 bases, with 4 bases left in between. Germline CDR1 is ENHRY and CDR2 is SYGVKD. This CDR3 is CAISESSDTQYF. The CDR3 coding sequence is TGTGCCATCAGTGAGTCGTCTGATACGCAGTATTTT.

This clonotype was seen only once. The chain is built from TRBV12-3 or TRBV12-4 and TRBJ1-2, with D perhaps matching TRBD1 (5 bases). The CDR3 is 13 amino acids. V was cut by 8 bases and J by 8 bases, with 18 bases left in between. CDR3: CASGLGHGGGYTF. Here the CDR3 DNA reads TGTGCCAGCGGTCTAGGACATGGCGGAGGCTACACCTTC.

CDR3 in amino acids: CSVEGRLNTEAFF. The CDR3 region has the DNA TGCAGCGTTGAAGGGCGGTTGAACACTGAAGCTTTCTTT. V gene TRBV29-1 combines with J gene TRBJ1-1; D is unresolved. CDR3 length equals 13 residues. V lost 1 base and J lost 0, with 6 bases in between. Per germline, CDR1 SQVTM and CDR2 ANQGSEA.

This clonotype was seen many times. V gene TRBV11-2 combines with J gene TRBJ2-1; D remains unclear. Per the germline V gene, CDR1 is SGHAT and CDR2 is FQNNGV. The length of the CDR3 is 13 residues. Trimming removed 7 bases at V and 6 bases at J, with 13 bases between. CDR3 residues: CASNTGVFNEQFF. DNA for the CDR3: TGTGCCAGCAACACTGGGGTGTTCAATGAGCAGTTCTTC.